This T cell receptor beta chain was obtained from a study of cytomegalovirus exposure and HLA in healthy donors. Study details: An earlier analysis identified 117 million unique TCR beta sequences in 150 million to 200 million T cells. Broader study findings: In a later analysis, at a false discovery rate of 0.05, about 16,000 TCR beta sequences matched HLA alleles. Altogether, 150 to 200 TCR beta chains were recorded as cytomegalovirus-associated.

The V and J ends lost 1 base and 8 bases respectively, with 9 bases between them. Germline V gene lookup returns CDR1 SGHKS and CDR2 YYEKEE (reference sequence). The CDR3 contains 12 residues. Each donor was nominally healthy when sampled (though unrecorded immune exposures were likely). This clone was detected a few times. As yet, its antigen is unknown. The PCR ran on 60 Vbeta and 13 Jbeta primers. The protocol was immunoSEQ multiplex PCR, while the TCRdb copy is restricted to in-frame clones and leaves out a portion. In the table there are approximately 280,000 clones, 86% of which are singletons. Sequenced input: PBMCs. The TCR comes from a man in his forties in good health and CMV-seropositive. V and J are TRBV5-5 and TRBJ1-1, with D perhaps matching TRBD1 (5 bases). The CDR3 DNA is TGTGCCAGCAGCTTGTTCAGGGAAGAAGCTTTCTTT. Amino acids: CASSLFREEAFF.